The 10 T cell receptor beta chains listed next were all sequenced from one sample in a study of cytomegalovirus exposure and HLA in healthy donors. The repertoire was sequenced with immunoSEQ multiplex PCR; TCRdb's copy has only in-frame clones and lacks some. Among more than 50,000 clones listed, roughly 94% were seen once. The sample taken for sequencing was PBMCs. The source is a young man in good health and CMV-seronegative.

The chain carries TRBV28 and TRBJ1-5; a possible D gene is TRBD1 (5 bases). Per the germline V gene, CDR1 is MDHEN and CDR2 is SYDVKM. This CDR3 is 14 amino acids long. V was shortened by 7 bases and J by 6 bases, with 16 bases between the two germline ends. The CDR3: CASNSRGGGQPQHF. The CDR3 nucleotides read TGTGCCAGCAATTCTAGGGGCGGGGGTCAGCCCCAGCATTTT.

The V gene is TRBV28, the J gene TRBJ1-1, with D perhaps TRBD1 (6 bases). The CDR3 length is 11 residues. V lost 7 bases and J lost 6, with 9 bases in between. Germline V gene sequence: CDR1 MDHEN, CDR2 SYDVKM. In DNA, the CDR3 is TGTGCCAGCATCACAGGGCCTGAAGCTTTCTTT. Translated, it gives CASITGPEAFF.

The gene calls are TRBV28 and TRBJ2-7; 7 bases match TRBD2. J gave up 1 base and V 5 bases, and 11 bases lay outside the gene matches. Per germline, CDR1 MDHEN and CDR2 SYDVKM. The CDR3 extends over 16 amino acids. The CDR3 DNA sequence: TGTGCCAGCAGTCGCCACCGACTAGCACCTTCCTACGAGCAGTACTTC. This encodes CASSRHRLAPSYEQYF.

The rearrangement links TRBV28 to TRBJ1-1; 7 positions agree with TRBD1. The J segment lost 3 bases and the V segment lost 5 bases, leaving 9 bases of the junction unmatched. The CDR3 extends over 15 amino acids. Germline V gene sequence: CDR1 MDHEN, CDR2 SYDVKM. This CDR3 reads CASSGNSGQHTEAFF. The CDR3, as DNA: TGTGCCAGCAGTGGTAATTCGGGACAGCACACTGAAGCTTTCTTT.

The chain links TRBV5-1 to TRBJ2-1; 9 nucleotides align to TRBD1. The V gene end was trimmed by 2 bases and the J gene end by 12 bases; junction bases not matched to a gene: 9. Germline V gene data show CDR1 as SGHRS and CDR2 as YFSETQ. The length of the CDR3 is 14 residues. The CDR3 sequence is CASSLAGTGLVQFF. The DNA of the CDR3 is TGCGCCAGCAGCTTAGCCGGGACAGGGTTGGTGCAGTTCTTC.

The chain has TRBV4-1 and TRBJ2-2, with D possibly being TRBD1 (6 bases). Germline lookup yields CDR1 MGHRA and CDR2 YSYEKL. Deletions cut 6 bases from V and 7 bases from J, with 18 bases between. CDR3 length: 15 amino acids. The CDR3 reads CASRESQGNHGELFF. The CDR3 nucleotides read TGCGCCAGCAGAGAATCACAGGGAAATCACGGGGAGCTGTTTTTT.

The V gene is TRBV5-1, the J gene TRBJ2-1; TRBD2 agrees at 16 bases. Looked up from germline, CDR1 is SGHRS and CDR2 is YFSETQ. After removal of 4 bases from V and 6 bases from J, the junction contained 4 bases not matched to a gene. The CDR3 consists of 16 residues. The CDR3 here is CASSTGTSGRANEQFF. As DNA, the CDR3 is TGCGCCAGCAGCACGGGGACTAGCGGGAGGGCCAATGAGCAGTTCTTC.

The chain employs TRBV4-1 and TRBJ2-7, with 7 positions matching TRBD2. Germline CDR1 and CDR2: MGHRA and YSYEKL. Losses at the gene ends were 4 bases for V and 0 bases for J; bases not matched to a gene: 9. The CDR3 is 16 amino acids. The CDR3 region is CASSLMGGSSSYEQYF. CDR3 nucleotides: TGCGCCAGCAGCCTAATGGGGGGGTCGAGCTCCTACGAGCAGTACTTC.

The chain combines TRBV27 with TRBJ2-7; D perhaps matches TRBD1 (6 bases). V lost 3 bases and J lost 3, with 9 bases in between. The CDR3 totals 13 residues. CDR1 and CDR2 (germline): MNHEY, SMNVEV (reference sequence). The CDR3 protein is CASSFGTNYEQYF. CDR3 sequence (DNA): TGTGCCAGCAGTTTCGGGACAAACTACGAGCAGTACTTC.

This rearrangement joins TRBV6-1 to TRBJ2-7; 10 bases are shared with TRBD2. This CDR3 has 14 amino acids. Losses at the gene ends were 10 bases for V and 2 bases for J; bases not matched to a gene: 8. The germline gives CDR1 MNHNS, CDR2 SASEGT. CDR3 in amino acids: CATTMTSGPYEQYF. CDR3 coding DNA: TGTGCCACCACCATGACTAGCGGGCCCTACGAGCAGTACTTC.